The table lists the clone carrying this T cell receptor (beta chain) with many counts. This entry comes from a study of early T cells in non-severe SARS-CoV-2 infection. The wider study: The sequenced material was bulk RNA from unsorted whole blood, and its chains were unpaired.

Each CDR3 protein is one row after TCRdb ran MiXCR on the 5' RACE reads. This sample carries about 29,000 distinct CDR3 sequences, 4.5% of them seen once, and the ten largest clones take around 6.3%. V was pared by 0 bases and J by 9 bases, with 10 bases between. CDR3 length equals 13 residues. CDR1 and CDR2 (germline): SGHRS, YFSETQ. The TCR comes from an adult who was a healthcare worker with PCR-confirmed SARS-CoV-2 infection or an uninfected control (not recorded which). This chain connects TRBV5-1 to TRBJ2-1; D may correspond to TRBD1 or TRBD2 (5 bases each). Sequencing was carried out using whole blood. Here the CDR3 reads CASSLAGAGEQFF. The CDR3 DNA is TGCGCCAGCAGCTTGGCCGGGGCGGGTGAGCAGTTCTTC.